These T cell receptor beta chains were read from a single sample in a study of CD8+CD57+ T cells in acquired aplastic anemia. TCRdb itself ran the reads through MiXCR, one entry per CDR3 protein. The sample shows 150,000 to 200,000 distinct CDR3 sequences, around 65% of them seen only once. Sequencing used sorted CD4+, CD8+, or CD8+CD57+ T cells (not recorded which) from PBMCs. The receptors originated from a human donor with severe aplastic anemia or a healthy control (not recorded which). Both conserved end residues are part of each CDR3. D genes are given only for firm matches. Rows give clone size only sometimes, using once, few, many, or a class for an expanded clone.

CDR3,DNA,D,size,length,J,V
CASSHDRGGWNSPLHF,TGTGCCAGCAGCCACGACAGGGGTGGATGGAATTCACCCCTCCACTTT,TRBD1,NA,16,TRBJ1-6,TRBV14
CATTNGNQPQHF,TGTGCCACCACTAATGGCAATCAGCCCCAGCATTTT,NA,NA,12,TRBJ1-5,TRBV15
CSAPGQIGLFF,TGCAGTGCTCCCGGACAGATTGGGCTGTTTTTT,NA,NA,11,TRBJ2-2,TRBV20-1
CSVTTGFGNQPQHF,TGCAGCGTTACTACAGGGTTCGGCAATCAGCCCCAGCATTTT,NA,NA,14,TRBJ1-5,TRBV29-1
CASSFRQGGIYEQYF,TGTGCCAGCAGTTTTAGGCAGGGGGGTATTTACGAGCAGTACTTC,NA,few,15,TRBJ2-7,TRBV27
CASSLFGQGNSPLHF,TGTGCCAGCAGCTTATTTGGACAGGGTAATTCACCCCTCCACTTT,TRBD1,NA,15,TRBJ1-6,TRBV7-9
CASTGTLTDTQYF,TGTGCCAGCACAGGGACCCTCACAGATACGCAGTATTTT,NA,NA,13,TRBJ2-3,TRBV6-1
CSARAGGMNTEAFF,TGCAGTGCTAGAGCCGGGGGTATGAACACTGAAGCTTTCTTT,NA,NA,14,TRBJ1-1,TRBV20-1
CASSSGTSLGEQYF,TGTGCCAGCAGCTCGGGGACTAGTCTCGGCGAGCAGTACTTC,TRBD2,few,14,TRBJ2-7,TRBV7-2
CASSTIEGRGGEQYF,TGTGCCAGTAGTACTATCGAAGGGAGGGGAGGGGAGCAGTACTTC,TRBD2,NA,15,TRBJ2-7,TRBV19
CASNRDRGQVNTEAFF,TGTGCCAGCAATCGGGACAGGGGGCAAGTGAACACTGAAGCTTTCTTT,TRBD1,NA,16,TRBJ1-1,TRBV2
CASGGLNTGELFF,TGTGCCAGTGGGGGACTTAACACCGGGGAGCTGTTTTTT,NA,NA,13,TRBJ2-2,TRBV7-6
CARQTGGNSGANVLTF,TGTGCCAGGCAAACAGGGGGTAACTCTGGGGCCAACGTCCTGACTTTC,TRBD1,few,16,TRBJ2-6,TRBV27
CASSLSRDFNEQFF,TGTGCCAGCAGCTTAAGTAGGGACTTCAATGAGCAGTTCTTC,NA,once,14,TRBJ2-1,TRBV7-9
CASRGDGQYEQYF,TGCGCCAGCAGGGGGGACGGACAGTACGAGCAGTACTTC,NA,NA,13,TRBJ2-7,TRBV4-1
CSVESVDYGYTF,TGCAGCGTTGAATCCGTGGACTATGGCTACACCTTC,NA,NA,12,TRBJ1-2,TRBV29-1
CASSTTTSGGRYEQYF,TGTGCCAGTAGTACCACCACTAGCGGGGGGCGATACGAGCAGTACTTC,TRBD2,many,16,TRBJ2-7,TRBV19